This entry features one TCR beta chain sequence. How the authors handled the data: Cell counts per sample came from amplifying reference gene primers. Only in-frame clones appear in the TCRdb table, and some are missing; sequencing was by immunoSEQ multiplex PCR. The V and J calls and the clone size are those of that table, but D and trimming were determined from the DNA. The data contain about 110,000 clones, approximately 90% of them singletons. V was pared by 3 bases and J by 6 bases, with 12 bases between. Germline lookup yields CDR1 LNHDA and CDR2 SQIVND (reference sequence). There are 15 residues in the CDR3. The source of the sample is a study of blood T cell repertoires in COVID-19. As for the study in general: Sites across the United States, Italy and Spain contributed samples from acute and convalescent COVID-19. PBMCs, B-cell-depleted T cells, or T cells provided the cDNA or gDNA that made up the material.

The sequenced material came from peripheral blood. The chain recombines TRBV19 with TRBJ1-6; D is possibly TRBD1 (5 bases). The clonotype comes from a woman older than 75 with acute or convalescent COVID-19. The CDR3 nucleotides read TGTGCCAGTAGTATCTTACAGGACCTTAATTCACCCCTCCACTTT. It is translated as CASSILQDLNSPLHF.